Sequencing of this TCR beta chain was carried out in a study of monozygotic twins with inflammatory bowel disease. Whole-study results and caveats: Compared with healthy twins, IBD patients shared fewer clonotypes with others, especially with disease activity.

CDR3 size: 17 residues. Germline CDR1 MNHNS, CDR2 SASEGT. cDNA for TCRalpha and TCRbeta was amplified by nested PCRs of roughly 15 then roughly 10 cycles. TCRdb re-called the 5' RACE reads and catalogs CDR3 proteins one per entry, DNA excluded. The specimen's table records around 140,000 distinct CDR3 sequences. Donors gave around 2.5 ml of blood apiece. Total RNA from whole blood was isolated with no T cell sorting. Comments on this clonotype: Its specificity is not known.

This TCR was recovered from a human donor with ulcerative colitis or Crohn's disease, or a healthy co-twin of an affected twin (not recorded which). The chain links TRBV6-1 to TRBJ2-7; checking the TCRdb D call of TRBD2 is not possible without DNA. Sequencing was done on a sample of blood. The CDR3 is CASSQGLAGGLPYEQYF.